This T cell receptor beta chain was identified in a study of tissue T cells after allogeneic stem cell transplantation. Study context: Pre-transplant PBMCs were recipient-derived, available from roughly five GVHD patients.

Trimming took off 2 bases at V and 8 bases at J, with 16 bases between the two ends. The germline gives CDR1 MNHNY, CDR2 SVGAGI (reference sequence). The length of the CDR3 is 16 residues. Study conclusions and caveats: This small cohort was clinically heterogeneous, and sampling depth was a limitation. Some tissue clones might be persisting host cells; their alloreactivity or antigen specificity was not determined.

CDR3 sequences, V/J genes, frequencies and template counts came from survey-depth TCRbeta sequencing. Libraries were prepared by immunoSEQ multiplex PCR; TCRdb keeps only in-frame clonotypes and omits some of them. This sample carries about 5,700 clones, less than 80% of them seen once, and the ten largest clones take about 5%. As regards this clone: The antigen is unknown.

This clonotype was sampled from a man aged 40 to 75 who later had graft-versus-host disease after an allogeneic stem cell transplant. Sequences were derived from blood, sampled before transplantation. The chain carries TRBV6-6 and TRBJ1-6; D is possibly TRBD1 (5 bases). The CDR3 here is CASSYLLGRAYSPLHF. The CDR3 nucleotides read TGTGCCAGCAGTTACCTCCTTGGCAGGGCGTATTCACCCCTCCACTTT.